This T cell receptor (beta chain) was obtained from a study of blood T cell repertoires in COVID-19. Trimming shortened V by 0 bases and J by 6 bases, and 12 bases separated the two germline ends. The CDR3 runs 13 residues. CDR1 GTSNPN and CDR2 SVGIG come from the germline V gene (reference sequence). Using immunoSEQ multiplex PCR, the repertoire was profiled, and TCRdb retains in-frame clones only, with some absent. The repertoire consists of about 330,000 clones, with 80% to 90% occurring once and the leading ten covering about 10%. This chain connects TRBV30 to TRBJ2-7, with D possibly TRBD1 on 5 matching bases. This TCR was sampled from a woman between 18 and 29 years old who had recovered from COVID-19. Sequenced sample: PBMCs or T cells enriched from blood (not recorded which). CDR3 in DNA: TGTGCCTGGAGTGTAGGCCAGGGTCGCGAGCAGTACTTC. It translates to CAWSVGQGREQYF.